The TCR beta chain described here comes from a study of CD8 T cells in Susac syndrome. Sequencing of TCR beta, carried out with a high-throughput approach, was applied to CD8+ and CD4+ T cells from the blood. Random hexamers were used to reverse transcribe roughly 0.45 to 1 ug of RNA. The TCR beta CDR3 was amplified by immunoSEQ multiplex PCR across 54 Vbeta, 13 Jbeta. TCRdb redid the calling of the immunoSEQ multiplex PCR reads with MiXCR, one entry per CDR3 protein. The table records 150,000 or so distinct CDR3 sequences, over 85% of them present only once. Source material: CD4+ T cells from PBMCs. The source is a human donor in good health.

This CDR3 reads CASGLGGTNTEAFF. The CDR3, as DNA: TGTGCTAGTGGTTTGGGGGGAACGAACACTGAAGCTTTCTTT. The J gene is TRBJ1-1, the V gene TRBV12-5; D is undetermined. The germline V and J ends were trimmed by 1 base and 1 base, with 7 bases remaining between them. Germline CDR1 is LGHNT and CDR2 is FRNRAP. The CDR3 has 14 residues.